The TCR beta chain described here comes from a study of blood T cell repertoires in COVID-19. Whole-study context: There were acute and convalescent COVID-19 samples, and they came from the United States, Italy and Spain. Sample material is recorded as cDNA or gDNA derived from T cells, B-cell-depleted T cells, or PBMCs.

Profiled with immunoSEQ multiplex PCR; TCRdb holds only in-frame clones, not every one. The data show 84,000 or so clones, approximately 80% seen once. The CDR3 is made up of 15 amino acids. V trimming: 4 bases; J trimming: 6 bases; junction bases outside the gene matches: 8. The germline CDR1 and CDR2 sequences are SGHVS and FQNEAQ. The TCR was taken from a human donor in a cohort sampled during active COVID-19. V and J are TRBV7-8 and TRBJ2-3; 9 nucleotides line up with TRBD2. The sequencing sample was made of peripheral blood. The CDR3 sequence: CASSSRGLAADTQYF. CDR3 in DNA: TGTGCCAGCAGCTCTAGGGGACTAGCCGCCGATACGCAGTATTTT.